Listed below are T cell receptor beta chains from one sample, sequenced in a study of cytotoxic CD8 clonotypes in ibrutinib-treated CLL. Repertoires were generated with immunoSEQ multiplex PCR, while TCRdb's copy carries only in-frame clones and drops some. The repertoire includes 300,000 to 400,000 clones, about 61% of them detected once, and about 6.7% sits in the top ten. Source: PBMCs, taken after 36 months of ibrutinib treatment. These receptors all come from a human donor with chronic lymphocytic leukemia. The CDR3 runs from the conserved cysteine through the conserved F or W. D genes are given only for firm matches. Where a row states a size, it is once, few, many or the class of an expanded clone; other rows omit it.

size	V	D	J	CDR3	DNA
-	TRBV9	-	TRBJ1-6	CASSVGGLVGSPLHF	TGTGCCAGCAGCGTAGGGGGGTTAGTTGGTTCACCCCTCCACTTT
few	TRBV23-1	TRBD1	TRBJ1-2	CASSQGDRGGNYGYTF	TGCGCCAGCAGTCAAGGGGACAGGGGTGGAAACTATGGCTACACCTTC
-	TRBV6-6	-	TRBJ1-2	CASGGGVVYGYTF	TGTGCCAGCGGGGGGGGCGTTGTCTATGGCTACACCTTC
few	TRBV7-3	TRBD1	TRBJ2-7	CASSFGQGSPYEQYF	TGTGCCAGCAGCTTCGGACAGGGTAGTCCCTACGAGCAGTACTTC
-	TRBV19	TRBD1	TRBJ1-5	CASSPGTGKSNQPQHF	TGTGCCAGTAGTCCCGGGACAGGGAAGAGCAATCAGCCCCAGCATTTT
once	TRBV28	-	TRBJ2-4	CASRGGGVFDIQYF	TGTGCCAGCAGGGGGGGCGGCGTTTTTGACATTCAGTACTTC
-	TRBV6-6	-	TRBJ2-7	CASSYSGQIYEQYF	TGTGCCAGCAGTTACTCGGGACAAATCTACGAGCAGTACTTC
few	TRBV5-1	-	TRBJ2-7	CASSLVGDYEQYF	TGCGCCAGCAGCTTGGTGGGGGATTACGAGCAGTACTTC
once	TRBV2	-	TRBJ1-5	CASSIRPGGGGNQPQHF	TGTGCCAGCAGTATTCGACCGGGCGGGGGGGGCAATCAGCCCCAGCATTTT
few	TRBV10-1	-	TRBJ1-6	CASSVGYNSPLHF	TGCGCCAGCAGTGTTGGGTATAATTCACCCCTCCACTTT
-	TRBV6-1	TRBD1	TRBJ2-2	CASRGDRGRHGELFF	TGTGCCAGCAGAGGGGACAGGGGGCGCCACGGGGAGCTGTTTTTT
-	TRBV4-1	-	TRBJ2-7	CASSQDPWSEQYF	TGCGCCAGCAGCCAAGACCCCTGGAGCGAGCAGTACTTC
-	TRBV5-6	TRBD2	TRBJ2-1	CASSLEGLAGYNEQFF	TGTGCCAGCAGCTTGGAGGGACTAGCGGGTTACAATGAGCAGTTCTTC
-	TRBV19	-	TRBJ1-2	CASSMGTYGYTF	TGTGCCAGTAGTATGGGAACTTATGGCTACACCTTC
once	TRBV5-6	-	TRBJ2-5	CASSLAGTPDSATQYF	TGTGCCAGCAGCTTGGCCGGGACTCCCGATTCCGCGACCCAGTACTTC
once	TRBV21-1	-	TRBJ1-5	CASSTNSNSNQPQHF	TGTGCCAGCAGCACCAACAGCAATAGCAATCAGCCCCAGCATTTT
-	TRBV5-1	-	TRBJ2-1	CASSLVEFKEQFF	TGCGCCAGCAGCTTGGTGGAGTTTAAGGAGCAGTTCTTC
many	TRBV6-4	-	TRBJ1-5	CASRGLRAEWDNQPQHF	TGTGCCAGCAGGGGGCTTCGGGCTGAGTGGGACAATCAGCCCCAGCATTTT
-	TRBV27	-	TRBJ2-7	CASSLGFEQYF	TGTGCCAGCAGTCTCGGGTTCGAGCAGTACTTC
few	TRBV14	-	TRBJ1-4	CASSRSWGLLFF	TGTGCCAGCAGCCGTTCCTGGGGACTGCTGTTTTTT
-	TRBV7-9	-	TRBJ1-2	CASSIRGSNYGYTF	TGTGCCAGCAGCATCAGGGGTTCTAACTATGGCTACACCTTC
few	TRBV4-1	-	TRBJ1-2	CASSRGGSGPNYGYTF	TGCGCCAGCAGCCGTGGAGGTTCCGGACCTAACTATGGCTACACCTTC
-	TRBV11-3	-	TRBJ2-1	CASGHGGDRTEQFF	TGTGCCAGCGGGCATGGTGGGGATCGTACTGAGCAGTTCTTC
few	TRBV2	TRBD2	TRBJ2-3	CASSVRLAADTQYF	TGTGCCAGCAGTGTTCGACTAGCCGCAGATACGCAGTATTTT
-	TRBV5-6	-	TRBJ1-6	CASSLAGPNSPLHF	TGTGCCAGCAGCTTGGCCGGGCCCAATTCACCCCTCCACTTT
-	TRBV18	-	TRBJ2-5	CASSPRSFRQETQYF	TGTGCCAGCTCACCACGTTCTTTTCGCCAAGAGACCCAGTACTTC
once	TRBV28	TRBD2	TRBJ2-5	CASSPRPGREFFAVQYF	TGTGCCAGCAGCCCCCGGCCGGGGAGGGAGTTTTTCGCTGTCCAGTACTTC
-	TRBV9	TRBD1	TRBJ1-3	CASSETGGADTIYF	TGTGCCAGCAGCGAAACAGGGGGCGCGGACACCATATATTTT
few	TRBV2	-	TRBJ2-3	CASTVSRTDTQYF	TGTGCCAGCACTGTTTCCCGCACAGATACGCAGTATTTT
-	TRBV6-6	-	TRBJ1-5	CASSIGSNQPQHF	TGTGCCAGCAGTATAGGGAGCAATCAGCCCCAGCATTTT